Listed here are 23 T cell receptor beta chains from one sample, sequenced in a study of response to subunit inactivated influenza vaccine. TCRdb itself ran the RT-PCR reads through MiXCR, one entry per CDR3 protein. The repertoire consists of fewer than 800,000 distinct CDR3 sequences, with 15% to 19% occurring once and the leading ten covering around 10%. The source was PBMCs from blood, collected about 11 days after vaccination. The receptor source for this set is a man aged 50 to 60 who received an inactivated influenza vaccine.

The V call is TRBV25-1, the J call TRBJ2-5, with 11 positions matching TRBD2. This CDR3 is 19 amino acids long. V lost 1 base to trimming and J lost 2 bases; unmatched junction nucleotides: 12. Per the germline V gene, CDR1 is MGHDK and CDR2 is SYGVNS. The DNA for the CDR3 is TGTGCCAGCAGTGAATTTTTCGTCTGGGCTAGCGGGGGGCAAGAGACCCAGTACTTC. This encodes CASSEFFVWASGGQETQYF.

At least ten counts were recorded for this clonotype. The chain has TRBV29-1 and TRBJ2-7; possibly TRBD2 for D (6 bases). The ends were cut back, 6 bases at V and 0 bases at J, with 12 bases in the middle. The germline V gene encodes CDR1 SQVTM and CDR2 ANQGSEA. CDR3 length equals 13 residues. DNA for the CDR3: TGCAGCGTCGCGGGACGGGCCTCCTACGAGCAGTACTTC. Amino acid sequence: CSVAGRASYEQYF.

The chain uses TRBV20-1 and TRBJ1-5, with D unclear. Germline V gene lookup returns CDR1 DFQATT and CDR2 SNEGSKA (reference sequence). Deletions cut 1 base from V and 1 base from J, with 11 bases between. The length of the CDR3 is 15 residues. The CDR3 sequence: CSARGPRGSNQPQHF. The CDR3 nucleotides are TGCAGTGCTAGAGGCCCCCGCGGAAGCAATCAGCCCCAGCATTTT.

The genes are TRBV11-2 and TRBJ2-2; unclear D gene. There are 14 residues in the CDR3. The germline gives CDR1 SGHAT, CDR2 FQNNGV. Trimming removed 5 bases at V and 4 bases at J, with 11 bases between. CDR3 DNA: TGTGCCAGCAGCCGTACGGAACGCACCGGGGAGCTGTTTTTT. Protein sequence: CASSRTERTGELFF.

The J gene is TRBJ2-1, the V gene TRBV25-1; unclear D gene. V lost 1 base and J lost 6, with 13 bases in between. Per germline, CDR1 MGHDK and CDR2 SYGVNS. The CDR3 is made up of 15 amino acids. CDR3 bases: TGTGCCAGCAGTGAATCACTAACCGTGTTCAATGAGCAGTTCTTC. It encodes CASSESLTVFNEQFF.

This clonotype has a handful of counts. This rearrangement joins TRBV18 to TRBJ1-3; perhaps TRBD1 as D (5 bases). The CDR3 is made up of 15 amino acids. The V end was cut by 3 bases, the J end by 2 bases, with 11 bases between. The V gene's germline CDR1 is KGHSH and CDR2 LQKENI. CDR3 loop: CASSPQTVAGNTIYF. CDR3 DNA sequence: TGTGCCAGCTCACCCCAGACAGTCGCTGGAAACACCATATATTTT.

This clonotype was seen a few times. The chain couples TRBV6-2 or TRBV6-3 to TRBJ1-5, with D perhaps matching TRBD1 (6 bases). Germline V CDR1 and CDR2: MNHEY, SVGEGT. The ends were cut back, 6 bases at V and 9 bases at J, with 18 bases in the middle. The CDR3 contains 14 residues. CDR3 protein: CASSSRGLLRPQHF. The CDR3 bases are TGTGCCAGCAGCAGCAGGGGATTGTTAAGGCCCCAGCATTTT.

This clonotype was counted at least ten times. The chain recombines TRBV4-2 with TRBJ2-7; D remains ambiguous. This CDR3 has 18 amino acids. Trimming stripped 0 bases from V and 3 bases from J, with 21 bases between. Germline V gene data show CDR1 as LGHNA and CDR2 as YNFKEQ. CDR3 region: CASSQDPTIPAPYYEQYF. The DNA for the CDR3 is TGTGCCAGCAGCCAAGACCCGACCATTCCAGCGCCATACTACGAGCAGTACTTC.

This clonotype came up a few times. The DNA for the CDR3 is TGTGCCACCAGCAGAGGAGTCGGAGGCTCTGGGGCCAACGTCCTGACTTTC. As protein: CATSRGVGGSGANVLTF. This chain uses TRBV15 with TRBJ2-6; D may be TRBD2 (5 bases). CDR3 length equals 17 residues. Germline V gene data show CDR1 as LNHNV and CDR2 as YYDKDF (reference sequence). Trimming stripped 1 base from V and 0 bases from J, with 10 bases between. Full variable domain (missing parts from reference TRBV15 and TRBJ2-6): DAMVIQNPRYQVTQFGKPVTLSCSQTLNHNVMYWYQQKSSQAPKLLFHYYDKDFNNEADTPDNFQSRRPNTSFCFLDIRSPGLGDTAMYLCATSRGVGGSGANVLTFGAGSRLTVL.

This sequence joins TRBV12-3 or TRBV12-4 and TRBJ2-1, with a tentative D call TRBD2 (6 bases). V lost 2 bases to trimming and J lost 7 bases, with 21 bases between them. CDR3 length: 17 amino acids. CDR3 sequence (DNA): TGTGCCAGCAGTTTACCGCCCGGGACTTTGGGGGTAAATGAGCAGTTCTTC. It specifies CASSLPPGTLGVNEQFF.

This clonotype was picked up a small number of times. The gene calls are TRBV27 and TRBJ2-1; 9 bases match TRBD1. V gave up 6 bases and J gave up 9 bases; unmatched junction bases: 9. The CDR3 has 14 amino acids. From germline, CDR1 is MNHEY and CDR2 SMNVEV (reference sequence). The CDR3 protein is CASRRGTGRVEQFF. CDR3 nucleotides: TGTGCCAGCAGAAGGGGGACAGGGAGGGTTGAGCAGTTCTTC.

A few counts support this clonotype. This chain joins TRBV29-1 and TRBJ1-2, with TRBD1 matching 9 bases. CDR3 size: 13 residues. Trimming at V came to 7 bases and at J to 5 bases, leaving 8 bases not matched to a gene. The germline V gene encodes CDR1 SQVTM and CDR2 ANQGSEA. This CDR3 is CSARDREKYGYTF. The CDR3, as DNA: TGCAGCGCCCGGGACAGGGAGAAGTATGGCTACACCTTC.

This clonotype occurred a few times. The chain couples TRBV4-3 to TRBJ1-2, with 7 bases lining up with TRBD1. The CDR3 is made up of 14 amino acids. The V gene end was trimmed by 0 bases and the J gene end by 8 bases; junction bases not matched to a gene: 6. Germline V gene lookup returns CDR1 LGHNA and CDR2 YSLEER. This CDR3 is CASSQDHRGTGYTF. The CDR3 DNA follows: TGCGCCAGCAGCCAAGACCACAGGGGAACGGGCTACACCTTC.

V gene TRBV7-2 combines with J gene TRBJ2-7; no definite D call. V lost 0 bases and J lost 5, with 11 bases in between. The CDR3 loop spans 14 amino acids. Germline CDR1 SGHTA, CDR2 FQGNSA. The chain's CDR3 is CASSLALLGNEQYF. CDR3 sequence (DNA): TGTGCCAGCAGCTTAGCACTTCTGGGGAACGAGCAGTACTTC.

This clonotype was counted a few times. Written as DNA, the CDR3 is TGCAGTGCTAGCGACAGGGACGTTACCTACGAGCAGTACTTC. It translates to CSASDRDVTYEQYF. The rearrangement joins TRBV20-1 to TRBJ2-7; 7 bases match TRBD1. This CDR3 is 14 amino acids long. CDR1 DFQATT and CDR2 SNEGSKA come from the germline V gene (reference sequence). Trimming at V came to 3 bases and at J to 2 bases, leaving 7 bases not matched to a gene.

The chain combines TRBV29-1 with TRBJ2-1; D unclear. V was shortened by 3 bases and J by 7 bases, with 4 bases between the two germline ends. In germline, CDR1 is SQVTM, CDR2 ANQGSEA. The CDR3 runs to 10 residues. The CDR3 DNA reads as TGCAGCGTTGAGGGGAATGAGCAGTTCTTC. Its translation: CSVEGNEQFF.

This clonotype has just a few counts. The chain links TRBV12-3 or TRBV12-4 to TRBJ2-7; 8 nucleotides line up with TRBD2. V trimming: 5 bases; J trimming: 2 bases; junction bases outside the gene matches: 5. This CDR3 has 14 amino acids. The CDR3 sequence: CASSQAGETYEQYF. The CDR3 nucleotides read TGTGCCAGCAGTCAAGCGGGGGAAACCTACGAGCAGTACTTC.

This clonotype was found a few times. V is TRBV6-1 and J is TRBJ1-1, with no clear D. Germline-derived CDR1 and CDR2 are MNHNS and SASEGT. The CDR3 sequence is 15 residues long. V was pared by 5 bases and J by 0 bases, with 13 bases between. The CDR3 sequence is CASSRRGDMNTEAFF. CDR3 DNA sequence: TGTGCCAGCAGTCGTCGCGGGGATATGAACACTGAAGCTTTCTTT.

V is TRBV4-3 and J is TRBJ2-1; 12 bases line up with TRBD2. Per the germline V gene, CDR1 is LGHNA and CDR2 is YSLEER. The junction had 6 bases not matched to a gene; V was cut back by 7 bases and J by 2 bases. This CDR3 has 16 amino acids. CDR3 region: CASTPGLAGPYNEQFF. The CDR3 DNA follows: TGCGCCAGCACTCCGGGACTAGCGGGCCCCTACAATGAGCAGTTCTTC.

This clonotype was recorded a few times. This rearrangement joins TRBV3-1 to TRBJ2-7; no firm D call. The germline gives CDR1 LGHDT, CDR2 YNNKEL (reference sequence). The CDR3 is 13 residues long. V was pared by 3 bases and J by 3 bases, with 9 bases between. In nucleotides, the CDR3 is TGTGCCAGCAGCCATGACGACTTCTACGAGCAGTACTTC. It encodes CASSHDDFYEQYF.

Only a few counts were recorded for this clonotype. The chain links TRBV3-1 to TRBJ2-2, with 13 nucleotides matching TRBD2. J lost 4 bases, V lost 4 bases, and 6 bases had no gene match. CDR3 length: 17 amino acids. CDR1 and CDR2 from the germline V gene are LGHDT and YNNKEL (reference sequence). The CDR3 bases are TGTGCCAGCAGCCCCGGGACTAGCGGGATTTCCACCGGGGAGCTGTTTTTT. Its protein product is CASSPGTSGISTGELFF.

This clonotype was observed a few times. The rearrangement links TRBV20-1 to TRBJ2-3, with 7 bases that match TRBD1. Trimming took 6 bases from V and 4 from J; bases not matched to a gene: 13. CDR3 size: 15 residues. Germline V gene data show CDR1 as DFQATT and CDR2 as SNEGSKA (reference sequence). The CDR3 is CSAKRRGQGPDTQYF. In DNA form, the CDR3 reads TGCAGTGCCAAGAGAAGGGGGCAGGGTCCAGATACGCAGTATTTT.

This clonotype was observed a few times. The chain couples TRBV4-3 to TRBJ1-5; TRBD1 is a possible D gene (6 bases). Trimming stripped 2 bases from V and 8 bases from J, with 22 bases between. The CDR3 covers 17 residues. Looked up from germline, CDR1 is LGHNA and CDR2 is YSLEER. This chain's CDR3 is CASSQLWAGTYSEPQHF. The CDR3 DNA reads TGCGCCAGCAGCCAACTGTGGGCCGGGACATACTCTGAGCCCCAGCATTTT.